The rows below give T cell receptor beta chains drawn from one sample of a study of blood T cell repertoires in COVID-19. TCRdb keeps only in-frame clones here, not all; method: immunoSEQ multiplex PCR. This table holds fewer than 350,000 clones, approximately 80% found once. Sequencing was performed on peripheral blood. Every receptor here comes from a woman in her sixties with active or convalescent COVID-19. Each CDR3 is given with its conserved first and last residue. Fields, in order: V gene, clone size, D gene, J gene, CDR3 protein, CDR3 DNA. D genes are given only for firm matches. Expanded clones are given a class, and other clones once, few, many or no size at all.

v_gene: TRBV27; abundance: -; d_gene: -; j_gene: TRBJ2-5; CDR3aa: CASRQYSMGAGIQETQYF; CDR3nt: TGTGCCAGCAGACAGTATTCAATGGGGGCTGGTATACAAGAGACCCAGTACTTC
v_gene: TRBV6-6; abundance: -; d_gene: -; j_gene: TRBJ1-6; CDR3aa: CASIEGAYNSPLHF; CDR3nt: TGTGCCAGCATAGAGGGGGCCTATAATTCACCCCTCCACTTT
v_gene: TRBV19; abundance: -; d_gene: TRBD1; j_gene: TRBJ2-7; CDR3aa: CASSPDRITYEQYF; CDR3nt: TGTGCCAGTAGCCCGGACAGGATTACCTACGAGCAGTACTTC
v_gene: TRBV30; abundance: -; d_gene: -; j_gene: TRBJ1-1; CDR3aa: CAWSVQTGSNTEAFF; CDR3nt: TGTGCCTGGAGTGTACAGACAGGCTCGAACACTGAAGCTTTCTTT
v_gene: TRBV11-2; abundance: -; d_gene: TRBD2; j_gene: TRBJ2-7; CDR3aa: CASSLASGGPFYEQYF; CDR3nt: TGTGCCAGCAGCTTGGCTAGCGGGGGGCCATTCTACGAGCAGTACTTC
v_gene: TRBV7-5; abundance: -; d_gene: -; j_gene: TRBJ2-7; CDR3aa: CARSLLSKRQGEGEQYF; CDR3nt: TGTGCCAGAAGCTTATTGTCAAAGAGACAGGGGGAAGGCGAGCAGTACTTC
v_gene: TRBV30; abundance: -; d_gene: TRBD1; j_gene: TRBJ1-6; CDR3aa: CAWRGKTGGALSSYNSPLHF; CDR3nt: TGTGCCTGGAGGGGGAAGACAGGGGGTGCCCTGAGCTCCTATAATTCACCCCTCCACTTT
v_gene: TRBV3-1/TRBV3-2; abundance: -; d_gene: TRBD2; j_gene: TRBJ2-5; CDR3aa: CASSQGPPWGGETQYF; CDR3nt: TGTGCCAGCAGCCAAGGTCCCCCCTGGGGAGGGGAGACCCAGTACTTC
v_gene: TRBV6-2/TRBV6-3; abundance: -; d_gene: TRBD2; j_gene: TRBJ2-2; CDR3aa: CASSHGRGVNTGELFF; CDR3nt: TGTGCCAGCAGTCACGGGCGGGGGGTGAACACCGGGGAGCTGTTTTTT
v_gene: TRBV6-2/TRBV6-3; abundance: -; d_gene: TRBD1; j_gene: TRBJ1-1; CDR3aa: CASSDPTGQHTEAFF; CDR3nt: TGTGCCAGCAGTGACCCGACAGGGCAGCACACTGAAGCTTTCTTT
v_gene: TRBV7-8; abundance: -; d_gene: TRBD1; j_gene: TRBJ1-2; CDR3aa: CASSLISGTGGWGYGYTF; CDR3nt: TGTGCCAGCAGCTTAATAAGCGGGACAGGGGGCTGGGGCTATGGCTACACCTTC
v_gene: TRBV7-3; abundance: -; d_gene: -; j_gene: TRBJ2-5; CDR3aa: CASSLIPGYRVETQYF; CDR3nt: TGTGCCAGCAGCTTAATCCCAGGCTACCGAGTAGAGACCCAGTACTTC
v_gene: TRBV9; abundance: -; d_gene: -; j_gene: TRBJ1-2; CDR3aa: CASSKTGNYGYTF; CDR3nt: TGTGCCAGCAGCAAAACGGGGAACTATGGCTACACCTTC
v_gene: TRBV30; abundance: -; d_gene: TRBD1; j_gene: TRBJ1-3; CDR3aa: CAWKSRGTAGNTIYF; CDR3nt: TGTGCCTGGAAATCCAGGGGGACAGCTGGAAACACCATATATTTT
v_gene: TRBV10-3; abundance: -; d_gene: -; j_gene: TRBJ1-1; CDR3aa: CAISELDSNTEAFF; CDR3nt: TGTGCCATCAGTGAGCTGGACAGCAACACTGAAGCTTTCTTT
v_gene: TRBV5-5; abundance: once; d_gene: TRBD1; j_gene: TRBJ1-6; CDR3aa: CASSLTGQGLNYNSPLHF; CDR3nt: TGTGCCAGCAGCTTGACCGGACAGGGATTAAACTATAATTCACCCCTCCACTTT
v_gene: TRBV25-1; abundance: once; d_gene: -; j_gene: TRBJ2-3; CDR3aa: CASSRDSGTDTQYF; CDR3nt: TGTGCCAGCAGCCGGGACTCAGGCACAGATACGCAGTATTTT
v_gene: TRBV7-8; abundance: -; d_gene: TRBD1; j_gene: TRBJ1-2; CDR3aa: CASSSSRSHRGPNYGYTF; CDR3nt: TGTGCCAGCAGCTCCTCCCGCTCCCACAGGGGGCCTAACTATGGCTACACCTTC
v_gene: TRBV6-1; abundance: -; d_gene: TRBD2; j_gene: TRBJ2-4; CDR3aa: CASSGEHWRGAKNIQYF; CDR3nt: TGTGCCAGCAGTGGCGAACACTGGCGGGGGGCCAAAAACATTCAGTACTTC
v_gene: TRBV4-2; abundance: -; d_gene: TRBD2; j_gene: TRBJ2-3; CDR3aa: CASNAGGSRNTDTQYF; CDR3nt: TGTGCCAGCAACGCGGGGGGCTCGAGGAACACAGATACGCAGTATTTT
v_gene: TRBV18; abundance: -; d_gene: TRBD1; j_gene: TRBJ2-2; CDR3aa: CASSMSGQAGELFF; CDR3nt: TGTGCCAGCTCAATGTCGGGACAGGCCGGGGAGCTGTTTTTT
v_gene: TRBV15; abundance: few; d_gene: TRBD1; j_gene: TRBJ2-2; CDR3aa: CATSRPPLSYWTGNTGELFF; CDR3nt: TGTGCCACCAGCAGACCGCCGCTCTCTTACTGGACAGGGAACACCGGGGAGCTGTTTTTT
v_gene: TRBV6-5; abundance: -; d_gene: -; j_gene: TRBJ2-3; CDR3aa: CASSPLGFSTDTQYF; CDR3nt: TGTGCCAGCAGTCCCCTTGGCTTCAGCACAGATACGCAGTATTTT
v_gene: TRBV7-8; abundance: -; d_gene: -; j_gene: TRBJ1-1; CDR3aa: CASSPIEWSTEAFF; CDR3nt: TGTGCCAGCAGCCCAATCGAGTGGTCCACTGAAGCTTTCTTT
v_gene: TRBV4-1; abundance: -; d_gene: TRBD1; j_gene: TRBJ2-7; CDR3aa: CASSQVPTGTYEQYF; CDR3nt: TGCGCCAGCAGCCAAGTCCCGACAGGGACCTACGAGCAGTACTTC
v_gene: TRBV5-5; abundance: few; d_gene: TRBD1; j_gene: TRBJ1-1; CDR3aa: CASSLFPGTGLGNTEAFF; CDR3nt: TGTGCCAGCAGCCTCTTTCCCGGGACAGGGCTTGGGAACACTGAAGCTTTCTTT
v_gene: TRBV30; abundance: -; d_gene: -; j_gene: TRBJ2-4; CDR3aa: CAWSVQKTPLAKNIQYF; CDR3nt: TGTGCCTGGAGTGTACAAAAGACACCCCTAGCCAAAAACATTCAGTACTTC
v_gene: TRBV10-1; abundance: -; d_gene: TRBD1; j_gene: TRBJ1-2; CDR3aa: CASRGDRGSYGYTF; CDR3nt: TGCGCCAGCAGAGGAGACAGGGGAAGTTATGGCTACACCTTC
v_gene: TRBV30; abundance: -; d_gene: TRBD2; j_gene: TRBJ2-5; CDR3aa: CAWSVVGGGRFRETQYF; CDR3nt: TGTGCCTGGAGTGTTGTTGGGGGGGGAAGATTTCGAGAGACCCAGTACTTC
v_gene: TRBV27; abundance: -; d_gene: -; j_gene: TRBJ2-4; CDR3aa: CASGSLQGLKNIQYF; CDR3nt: TGTGCCAGCGGTTCCCTTCAGGGCCTAAAAAACATTCAGTACTTC
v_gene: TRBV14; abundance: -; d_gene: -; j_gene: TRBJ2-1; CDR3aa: CASSQWGLGNEQFF; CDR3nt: TGTGCCAGCAGCCAGTGGGGGCTTGGGAATGAGCAGTTCTTC
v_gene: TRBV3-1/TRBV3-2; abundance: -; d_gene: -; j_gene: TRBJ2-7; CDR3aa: CASSQVPQGTEQYF; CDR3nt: TGTGCCAGCAGCCAAGTCCCCCAGGGGACGGAGCAGTACTTC
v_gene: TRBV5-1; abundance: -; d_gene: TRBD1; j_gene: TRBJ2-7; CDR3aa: CASSQGQARNEQYF; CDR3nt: TGCGCCAGCAGCCAGGGACAGGCGAGGAACGAGCAGTACTTC
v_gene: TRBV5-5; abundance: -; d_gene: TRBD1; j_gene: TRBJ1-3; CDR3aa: CASSFQTGRYTIYF; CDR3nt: TGTGCCAGCAGCTTCCAGACAGGGAGATACACCATATATTTT
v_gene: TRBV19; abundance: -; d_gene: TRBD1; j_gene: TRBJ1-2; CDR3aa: CASSMDRGNYGYTF; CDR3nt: TGTGCCAGTAGTATGGACAGGGGTAACTATGGCTACACCTTC
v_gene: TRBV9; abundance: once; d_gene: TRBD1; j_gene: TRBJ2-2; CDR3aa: CASSVWAPAWTGETGELFF; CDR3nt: TGTGCCAGCAGCGTATGGGCCCCGGCGTGGACAGGGGAAACCGGGGAGCTGTTTTTT
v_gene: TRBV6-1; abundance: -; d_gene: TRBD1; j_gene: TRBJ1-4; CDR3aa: CASSDPGQGISEKLFF; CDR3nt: TGTGCCAGCAGTGATCCCGGACAGGGGATATCGGAAAAACTGTTTTTT
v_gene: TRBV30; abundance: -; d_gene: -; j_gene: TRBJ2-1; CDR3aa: CAWSTGDEQFF; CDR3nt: TGTGCCTGGAGCACGGGGGATGAGCAGTTCTTC
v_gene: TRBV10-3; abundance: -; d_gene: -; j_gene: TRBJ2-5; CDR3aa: CAISESQGTGGQETQYF; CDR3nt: TGTGCCATCAGTGAGTCCCAGGGGACGGGGGGTCAAGAGACCCAGTACTTC
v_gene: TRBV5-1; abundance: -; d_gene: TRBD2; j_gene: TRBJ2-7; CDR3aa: CASSSVLAGGSYEQYF; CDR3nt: TGCGCCAGCAGCTCGGTACTAGCGGGGGGTTCCTACGAGCAGTACTTC
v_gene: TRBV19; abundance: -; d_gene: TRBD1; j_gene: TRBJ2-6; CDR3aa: CASSILGTGPNVLTF; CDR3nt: TGTGCCAGTAGTATCCTTGGGACAGGGCCAAACGTCCTGACTTTC
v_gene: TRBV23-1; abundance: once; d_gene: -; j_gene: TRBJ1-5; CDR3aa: CASRGRNSNQPQHF; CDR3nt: TGCGCCAGCAGGGGGCGGAATAGCAATCAGCCCCAGCATTTT
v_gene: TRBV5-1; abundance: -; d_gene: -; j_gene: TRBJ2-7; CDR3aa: CASSLEPYEQYF; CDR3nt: TGCGCCAGCAGCTTGGAGCCTTACGAGCAGTACTTC
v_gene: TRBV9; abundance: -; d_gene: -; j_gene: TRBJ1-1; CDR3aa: CAPSVEGGGGSRAFF; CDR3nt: TGTGCCCCCAGCGTAGAGGGGGGAGGGGGGAGTCGAGCTTTCTTT
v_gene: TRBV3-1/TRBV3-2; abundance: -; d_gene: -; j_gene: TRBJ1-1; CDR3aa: CASSQIGQNTEAFF; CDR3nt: TGTGCCAGCAGCCAAATAGGACAAAACACTGAAGCTTTCTTT
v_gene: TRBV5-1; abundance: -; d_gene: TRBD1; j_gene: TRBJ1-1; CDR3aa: CASSPRTGGNTEAFF; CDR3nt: TGCGCCAGCAGCCCCCGGACAGGGGGGAACACTGAAGCTTTCTTT
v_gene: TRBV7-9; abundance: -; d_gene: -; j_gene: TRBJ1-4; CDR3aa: CASSPSVSVREKLFF; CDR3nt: TGTGCCAGCAGCCCTAGTGTGAGCGTTCGTGAAAAACTGTTTTTT
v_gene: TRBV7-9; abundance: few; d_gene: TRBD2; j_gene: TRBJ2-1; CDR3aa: CASSYLRWPGLAANEQFF; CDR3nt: TGTGCCAGCAGCTACCTCAGATGGCCGGGACTAGCGGCCAATGAGCAGTTCTTC
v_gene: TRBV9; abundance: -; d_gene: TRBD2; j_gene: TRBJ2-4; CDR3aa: CASSSRSGGDIQYF; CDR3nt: TGTGCCAGCAGCAGTAGGTCGGGGGGGGATATTCAGTACTTC
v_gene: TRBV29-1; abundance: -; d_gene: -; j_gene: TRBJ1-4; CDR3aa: CSVRQGGDEKLFF; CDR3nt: TGCAGCGTTCGGCAAGGAGGGGACGAAAAACTGTTTTTT
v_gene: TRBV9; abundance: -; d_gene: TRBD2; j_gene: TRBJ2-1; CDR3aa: CASSREVNEQFF; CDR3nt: TGTGCCAGCAGTCGGGAGGTGAATGAGCAGTTCTTC
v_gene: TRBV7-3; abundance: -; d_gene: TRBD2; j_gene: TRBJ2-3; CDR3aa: CASSLNGLASSTDTQYF; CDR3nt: TGTGCCAGCAGCTTAAACGGACTAGCTTCTAGCACAGATACGCAGTATTTT
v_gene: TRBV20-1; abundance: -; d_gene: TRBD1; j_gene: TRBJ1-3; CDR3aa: CSASPPGQVSWRSGNTIYF; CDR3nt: TGCAGTGCTAGTCCTCCGGGACAGGTTTCTTGGAGGTCTGGAAACACCATATATTTT
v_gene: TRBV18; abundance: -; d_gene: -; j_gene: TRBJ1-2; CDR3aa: CASSPPGTSHNYGYTF; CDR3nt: TGTGCCAGCTCACCACCCGGGACATCTCATAACTATGGCTACACCTTC
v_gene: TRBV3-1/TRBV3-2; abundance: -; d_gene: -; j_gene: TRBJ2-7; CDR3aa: CASSQDIEVRTVYF; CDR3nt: TGTGCCAGCAGCCAAGATATCGAGGTGAGGACAGTCTACTTC
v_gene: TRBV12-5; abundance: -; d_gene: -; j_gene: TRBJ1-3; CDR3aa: CASGFTGTSSLSGNTIYF; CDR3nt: TGTGCTAGTGGTTTTACCGGGACATCTTCCCTCTCTGGAAACACCATATATTTT
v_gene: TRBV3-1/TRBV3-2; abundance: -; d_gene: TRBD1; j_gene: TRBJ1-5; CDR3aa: CATGQGSQPQHF; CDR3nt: TGTGCCACCGGACAGGGGAGTCAGCCCCAGCATTTT
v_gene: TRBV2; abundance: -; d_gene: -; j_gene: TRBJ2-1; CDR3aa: CASSESRGASYNEQFF; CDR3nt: TGTGCCAGCAGTGAATCACGGGGGGCCTCCTACAATGAGCAGTTCTTC
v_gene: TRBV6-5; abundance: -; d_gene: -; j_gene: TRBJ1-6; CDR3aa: CASSYFPGNGSPLHF; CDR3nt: TGTGCCAGCAGTTACTTCCCAGGGAATGGTTCACCCCTCCACTTT
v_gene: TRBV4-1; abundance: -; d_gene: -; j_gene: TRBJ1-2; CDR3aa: CASSQDLGGLNYGYTF; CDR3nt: TGCGCCAGCAGCCAAGATCTGGGGGGACTAAACTATGGCTACACCTTC